The next 20 T cell receptor beta chains were all read from a single sample in a study of molecular identifiers for immune sequencing clone quantification (dated by TCRdb to between 2018 and 2020). Preparation of the library involved PCR. Reads for this sample came from an Illumina MiSeq. TCRdb handled the public reads itself, with Q25 trimming in fastp and clone calling in MiXCR, and kept productive beta chains. Rows are unified per CDR3 protein, each entry keeping the most common DNA and genes. Recorded for this sample are about 36,000 distinct CDR3 sequences; about a fifth of them occurred a single time. About 7.4% of the sample lies in the top ten. The sequencing sample was made of naive CD8+ T cells from blood, with Jurkat cell RNA spiked in. The cell subset or site label for this specimen denotes: FACS-sorted CD8+CD4-CCR7+CD45RA+ naive T cells. The receptors here all came from a human donor in good health. Some libraries in this study had Jurkat cell RNA spiked in.

This clonotype occurred many times. The genes are TRBV5-1 and TRBJ2-2; 8 bases align to TRBD2. J was trimmed by 7 bases and V by 0 bases; bases with no gene match: 11. From germline, CDR1 is SGHRS and CDR2 YFSETQ. This CDR3 region has 17 residues. The CDR3 DNA is TGCGCCAGCAGCTTGGAGTTGCGGGAGGTCTGGCACGGGGAGCTGTTTTTT. Encoded protein: CASSLELREVWHGELFF.

This clonotype was observed at least ten times. The chain links TRBV12-3 or TRBV12-4 to TRBJ2-7, with a tentative D call TRBD2 (5 bases). The ends were cut back, 8 bases at V and 7 bases at J, with 18 bases in the middle. The CDR3 length is 13 residues. CDR3 in amino acids: CASSPGGLFEQYF. DNA for the CDR3: TGTGCCAGCTCACCCGGCGGACTTTTTGAGCAGTACTTC.

In its sample, this clonotype was seen many times. The chain has TRBV3-1 and TRBJ2-1; D remains ambiguous. This CDR3 contains 13 residues. The ends were cut back, 3 bases at V and 5 bases at J, with 8 bases in the middle. CDR1 is LGHDT, CDR2 YNNKEL, per germline (reference sequence). CDR3 nucleotides: TGTGCCAGCAGCCATTCCGGAAACAATGAGCAGTTCTTC. Translating it yields CASSHSGNNEQFF.

This clonotype was recorded at least ten times. This sequence joins TRBV3-1 and TRBJ2-7; 8 positions agree with TRBD2. The CDR3 is 15 residues long. Germline CDR1 reads LGHDT; CDR2 reads YNNKEL (reference sequence). With V trimmed by 5 bases and J by 2 bases, 8 bases remained unmatched. CDR3 coding DNA: TGTGCCAGCAGCTCACACCCGGGACTAGCCTACGAGCAGTACTTC. Protein product: CASSSHPGLAYEQYF.

In its sample, this clonotype was seen a few times. V and J are TRBV4-3 and TRBJ2-3; D is undetermined. Germline CDR1 is LGHNA and CDR2 is YSLEER. Trimming took 1 base from V and 2 from J, leaving 7 bases between them. CDR3 length: 14 residues. The CDR3 DNA follows: TGCGCCAGCAGCCAAGGGACCTACACAGATACGCAGTATTTT. This sequence encodes CASSQGTYTDTQYF.

In its sample, this clonotype was seen a few times. A much bigger clone sits one base away, suggesting this may be a read error. The V call is TRBV15, the J call TRBJ1-5, with D unclear. Germline CDR1 reads LNHNV; CDR2 reads YYDKDF (reference sequence). CDR3 size: 15 residues. The V end lost 2 bases, the J end lost 0 bases, and 8 bases lay between the germline ends. The CDR3 coding sequence is TGTGCCACCAGCAGACACGGAGATAGCAATCAGCCCCAGCATTTT. Amino acids: CATSRHGDSNQPQHF.

This clonotype has ten or more counts. This chain connects TRBV20-1 to TRBJ2-1; TRBD1 matches 9 bases. The CDR3 contains 11 residues. Germline V gene sequence: CDR1 DFQATT, CDR2 SNEGSKA (reference sequence). V lost 6 bases and J lost 15; bases outside the gene matches: 9. The CDR3 protein is CSAPDRGLRFF. In DNA form, the CDR3 reads TGCAGTGCACCGGACAGGGGTTTGCGGTTCTTC.

With regard to this clonotype: Given a much more abundant clone one base away, this may be a read error. This chain links TRBV29-1 with TRBJ1-6; 7 bases match TRBD1. The length of the CDR3 is 12 residues. The germline gives CDR1 SQVTM, CDR2 ANQGSEA. CDR3 nucleotides: TGCGGCGTAGGGCAGGGGGATTCACCCCTCCACTTT. Its protein is CGVGQGDSPLHF.

This clonotype was counted ten times or more. The gene calls are TRBV21-1 and TRBJ1-2; the table's D call, TRBD1, was not checked against the DNA. TRBV21-1 is described as a pseudogene. There are 14 residues in the CDR3. CDR3: CASSFCATPTGYTF. CDR3 in DNA: TGTGCCAGCAGCTTCTGCGCCACTCCTACGGGGTACACCTTC.

This clonotype was seen repeatedly, ten times or more. V gene TRBV25-1 combines with J gene TRBJ1-2; D remains ambiguous. Trimming took off 3 bases at V and 6 bases at J, with 8 bases between the two ends. Germline assignment: CDR1 MGHDK and CDR2 SYGVNS. The CDR3 consists of 12 residues. For the CDR3, the DNA is TGTGCCAGCAGTGACCAAGCGGATGGCTACACCTTC. This codes for CASSDQADGYTF.

This clonotype was found many times. This rearrangement joins TRBV7-2 to TRBJ2-5, with TRBD1 matching 10 bases. CDR3 size: 15 residues. Germline V gene data show CDR1 as SGHTA and CDR2 as FQGNSA. Unmatched junction bases numbered 7, after V lost 5 bases and J lost 4 bases. The CDR3: CASSEDRGRGETQYF. CDR3 bases: TGTGCCAGCAGCGAAGACAGGGGGCGCGGAGAGACCCAGTACTTC.

This clonotype was observed a single time. This is likely a read error, given that the CDR3 carries no conserved phenylalanine or tryptophan at its end. The chain employs TRBV14 and TRBJ1-2; a weak D match, TRBD1 (5 bases). V shed 4 bases and J shed 5 bases, with 17 bases lying between them. The germline CDR1 and CDR2 sequences are SGHDN and FVKESK. The CDR3 extends over 15 amino acids. For the CDR3, the DNA is TGTGCCAGCAGCCCCTTAAGGACACCCTTTTATGGCTACACCCTC. It encodes CASSPLRTPFYGYTL.

This clonotype showed up many times. The chain has TRBV19 and TRBJ1-3, with no clear D. The V end was cut by 3 bases, the J end by 0 bases, with 9 bases between. The CDR3 is made up of 15 amino acids. The germline V gene has CDR1 LNHDA and CDR2 SQIVND (reference sequence). CDR3 region: CASSIAAYSGNTIYF. CDR3 nucleotides: TGTGCCAGTAGTATTGCCGCCTACTCTGGAAACACCATATATTTT.

This clonotype came up many times. The V and J genes are TRBV28 and TRBJ2-7; no firm D call. The CDR3 is 13 residues long. Between the trimmed V and J ends, which lost 3 bases and 4 bases, there was a span of 10 bases. The germline gives CDR1 MDHEN, CDR2 SYDVKM. CDR3 loop: CASSFGRPYEQYF. DNA of the CDR3: TGTGCCAGCAGTTTTGGCAGGCCGTACGAGCAGTACTTC.

This clonotype was seen many times. The rearrangement joins TRBV27 to TRBJ2-7; D is ambiguous. The CDR3 extends over 14 amino acids. Germline V gene sequence: CDR1 MNHEY, CDR2 SMNVEV (reference sequence). V gave up 2 bases and J gave up 2 bases, with 10 bases separating them. The CDR3 protein is CASSLAAVTYEQYF. The CDR3 DNA is TGTGCCAGCAGTTTAGCGGCCGTCACCTACGAGCAGTACTTC.

In this sample, this clonotype turned up many times. The chain joins TRBV14 to TRBJ2-1; D remains unclear. Per the germline V gene, CDR1 is SGHDN and CDR2 is FVKESK. This CDR3 comprises 13 residues. The germline V and J ends were trimmed by 2 bases and 4 bases, with 6 bases remaining between them. The CDR3 nucleotides are TGTGCCAGCAGCCAACCTCTTTACAATGAGCAGTTCTTC. It specifies CASSQPLYNEQFF.

This clonotype has more than one count but fewer than ten. This clone may be a read error of a much larger clone one base away. The CDR3, as DNA: TGTGTCAGCAGCCCAGGGCAAGTGGTGGAAGAGACCCAGTACTTC. Protein: CVSSPGQVVEETQYF. V usage is TRBV7-9 and J usage is TRBJ2-5, with D perhaps matching TRBD1 (5 bases). This CDR3 is built from 15 residues. Germline V gives CDR1 SEHNR, CDR2 FQNEAQ (reference sequence).

Comment on this clonotype: One base away lies a much larger clone, so this may be a sequencing read error. The CDR3 end shows no conserved phenylalanine or tryptophan, and so a read error is likely. The V call is TRBV6-5, the J call TRBJ1-1; TRBD1 might be the D (6 bases). The germline V and J ends were trimmed by 6 bases and 1 base, with 12 bases remaining between them. CDR3 length: 14 amino acids. CDR1 and CDR2 from the germline V gene are MNHEY and SVGAGI. The CDR3 region has the DNA TGTGCCAGCAGCCTAGGGGGGTGGAACACTGAAGCTTTCTCT. It translates to CASSLGGWNTEAFS.

This clonotype was picked up many times. This sequence joins TRBV19 and TRBJ1-5, with no clear D. Germline V gene lookup returns CDR1 LNHDA and CDR2 SQIVND (reference sequence). CDR3 size: 17 residues. The ends were cut back, 1 base at V and 10 bases at J, with 23 bases in the middle. CDR3 amino acids: CASSIATRGIQSNPQHF. DNA of the CDR3: TGTGCCAGTAGTATAGCCACTAGAGGGATCCAATCAAACCCCCAGCATTTT.

By its share, this clonotype is medium-sized (0.01 to 0.1%). The CDR3 DNA is TGTGCCAGCAGCTTAGGGATCGGCGAGCAGTACTTC. It yields the protein CASSLGIGEQYF. V gene TRBV7-9 combines with J gene TRBJ2-7; unclear D gene. This CDR3 is built from 12 residues. Trimming removed 1 base from V and 6 bases from J, with 7 bases in between. Per germline, CDR1 SEHNR and CDR2 FQNEAQ (reference sequence).